This T cell receptor (beta chain) derives from a study of cytomegalovirus exposure and HLA in healthy donors. The CDR3 has 14 residues. Germline values: CDR1 ENHRY, CDR2 SYGVKD. V gave up 6 bases and J gave up 2 bases; unmatched junction bases: 1. The PCR employed 60 Vbeta primers together with 13 Jbeta primers. This table comes from immunoSEQ multiplex PCR, and its TCRdb copy is limited to in-frame clones, with some not included. This table holds about 250,000 clones, over 90% found once. The receptor comes from a girl aged 2-15 years in good health and CMV-seronegative. V is TRBV10-3 and J is TRBJ2-6, with 7 bases lining up with TRBD1. The specimen sequenced was PBMCs. CDR3 residues: CAISDRAGANVLTF. The CDR3 DNA reads TGTGCCATCAGCGACAGGGCTGGGGCCAACGTCCTGACTTTC.